This is a list of T cell receptor beta chains from one sample in a study of blood T cells in healthy people across ages. A single record per CDR3 protein comes from TCRdb applying MiXCR to the 5' RACE reads. The table records 1,500,000 or so distinct CDR3 sequences, under 55% of them present only once. The specimen was blood. These receptors were obtained from a woman aged 18-29 years in good health. The CDR3 runs from the conserved cysteine through the conserved F or W. The order of the fields is J gene, D gene, V gene, clone size, CDR3 DNA, CDR3 protein. A D gene is named only where the DNA matches it firmly. A clone size is listed for some rows: how often the clone was seen (once, few, many), or a class if it is expanded.

TRBJ2-3,TRBD2,TRBV6-6,.,TGTGCCAGCAGCCGTTACCTAGCGGGGGTCGGCACAGATACGCAGTATTTT,CASSRYLAGVGTDTQYF
TRBJ1-5,.,TRBV20-1,.,TGCAGTGCTAGAACGGAATTAGGGAATCAGCCCCAGCATTTT,CSARTELGNQPQHF
TRBJ2-1,TRBD2,TRBV7-2,.,TGTGCCAGCAGCGTCTCCGGGACTAGCGGGAACAATGAGCAGTTCTTC,CASSVSGTSGNNEQFF
TRBJ2-1,.,TRBV4-3,many,TGCGCCAGCAGCCAAGATAGGTTGGCAGGGTCCTACAATGAGCAGTTCTTC,CASSQDRLAGSYNEQFF
TRBJ1-5,.,TRBV12-3/TRBV12-4,few,TGTGCCAGCAGTTTACTGTTGCAGCCCCAGCATTTT,CASSLLLQPQHF
TRBJ2-3,.,TRBV7-8,.,TGTGCCAGCAGCTCCTACGAGGGGGCAGATACGCAGTATTTT,CASSSYEGADTQYF
TRBJ1-1,.,TRBV28,.,TGTGCCAGCAGTTTTCGGGGGCTTGGTGAAGCTTTCTTT,CASSFRGLGEAFF
TRBJ2-7,.,TRBV4-3,.,TGCGCCAGCAGCCAAGATACATTAATGTTCTACGAGCAGTACTTC,CASSQDTLMFYEQYF
TRBJ2-3,TRBD2,TRBV7-9,.,TGTGCCAGCAGCTTTACTAGCGATTATCTAGATACGCAGTATTTT,CASSFTSDYLDTQYF
TRBJ2-7,TRBD1,TRBV7-2,.,TGTGCCAGCAGCTTAGAGGGACAGGGCTCCGAGCAGTACTTC,CASSLEGQGSEQYF
TRBJ1-4,.,TRBV7-6,few,TGTGCCAGCAGCCCCGTGAGGGGCGAAAAACTGTTTTTT,CASSPVRGEKLFF
TRBJ1-6,.,TRBV20-1,once,TGCAGTGCTAGAGGACATCGCGGGGGGTATAATTCACCCCTCCACTTT,CSARGHRGGYNSPLHF
TRBJ1-2,TRBD1,TRBV15,few,TGTGCCACCAGCAGAGAAAAAGGGGGCCGGGGCTACACCTTC,CATSREKGGRGYTF
TRBJ2-1,.,TRBV20-1,.,TGCAGTGCTAGAGTCTCTATGACCTGCAATGAGCAGTTCTTC,CSARVSMTCNEQFF
TRBJ2-3,.,TRBV14,few,TGTGCCAGCAGCCAAGGGTGGGATACGCAGTATTTT,CASSQGWDTQYF
TRBJ2-5,.,TRBV28,.,TGTGCCAGCATGGGCCCCGAAGAGACCCAGTACTTC,CASMGPEETQYF
TRBJ1-2,.,TRBV4-1,few,TGCGCCAGCAGCCAAGATTGGGGGAGGACTGGCTACACCTTC,CASSQDWGRTGYTF